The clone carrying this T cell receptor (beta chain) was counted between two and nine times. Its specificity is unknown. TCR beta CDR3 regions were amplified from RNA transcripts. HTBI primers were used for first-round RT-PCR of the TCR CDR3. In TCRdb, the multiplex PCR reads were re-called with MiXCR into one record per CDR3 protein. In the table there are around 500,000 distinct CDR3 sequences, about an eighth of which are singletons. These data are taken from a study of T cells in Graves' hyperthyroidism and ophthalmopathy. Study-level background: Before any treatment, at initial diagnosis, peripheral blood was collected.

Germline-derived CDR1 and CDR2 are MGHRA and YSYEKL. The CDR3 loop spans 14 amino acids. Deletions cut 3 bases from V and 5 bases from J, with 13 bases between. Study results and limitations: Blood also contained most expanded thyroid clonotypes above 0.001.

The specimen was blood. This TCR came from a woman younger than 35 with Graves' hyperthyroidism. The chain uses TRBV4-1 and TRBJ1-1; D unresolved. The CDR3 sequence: CASSQSDVETEAFF. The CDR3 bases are TGCGCCAGCAGCCAGTCCGACGTGGAAACTGAAGCTTTCTTT.